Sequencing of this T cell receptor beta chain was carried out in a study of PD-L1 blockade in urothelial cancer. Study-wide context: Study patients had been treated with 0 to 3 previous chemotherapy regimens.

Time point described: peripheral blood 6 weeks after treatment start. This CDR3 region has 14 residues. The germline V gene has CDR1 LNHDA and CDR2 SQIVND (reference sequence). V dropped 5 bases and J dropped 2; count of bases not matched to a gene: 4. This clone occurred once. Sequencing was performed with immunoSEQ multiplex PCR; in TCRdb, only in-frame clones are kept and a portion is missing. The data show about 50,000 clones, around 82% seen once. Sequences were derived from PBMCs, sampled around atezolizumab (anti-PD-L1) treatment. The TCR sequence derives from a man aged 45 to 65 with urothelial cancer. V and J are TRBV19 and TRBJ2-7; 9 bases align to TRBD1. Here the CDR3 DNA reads TGTGCCAGTAGTTCGGACAGGGGAGCCTACGAGCAGTACTTC. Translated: CASSSDRGAYEQYF.